This TCR beta chain was sequenced during a study of cytotoxic CD8 clonotypes in ibrutinib-treated CLL. Study results and limitations: Clonality was elevated at ibrutinib response and had returned toward baseline at progression. Rare overall, public clonotypes shrank or held steady under therapy. The study found baseline clonality above age-matched healthy donors, tracking circulating CD8+ T-cell counts.

This table comes from immunoSEQ multiplex PCR, and its TCRdb copy is limited to in-frame clones, with some not included. The repertoire holds some 300,000 clones, with about 80% as singletons. As regards this clone: Its cognate antigen is unknown.

The source of roughly 1.9 micrograms of genomic DNA for TCR beta libraries was cryopreserved PBMCs. CDR1 and CDR2 from the germline V gene are PRHDT and FYEKMQ (reference sequence). This CDR3 is built from 16 residues. With V trimmed by 0 bases and J by 3 bases, 1 base remained unmatched. Here the sequenced sample was PBMCs, taken before ibrutinib treatment. The chain joins TRBV13 to TRBJ2-1; 11 bases are shared with TRBD2. The receptor's source is a human donor with chronic lymphocytic leukemia. CDR3 sequence reads: CASSLGLAGVYNEQFF. The CDR3 coding sequence is TGTGCCAGCAGCTTAGGACTAGCGGGAGTCTACAATGAGCAGTTCTTC. The entire variable domain, with the rest obtained from reference TRBV13 and TRBJ2-1, is as follows: AAGVIQSPRHLIKEKRETATLKCYPIPRHDTVYWYQQGPGQDPQFLISFYEKMQSDKGSIPDRFSAQQFSDYHSELNMSSLELGDSALYFCASSLGLAGVYNEQFFGPGTRLTVL.